The T cell receptor (beta chain) described here comes from a study of CD8+ T cells in alopecia areata. Extracted RNA was reverse transcribed, and the resulting cDNA served as sequencing template. Method: immunoSEQ multiplex PCR; TCRdb's copy keeps in-frame clones and lacks some. There are about 120,000 clones in the sample; 55% to 70% occur only once, and 2.5% to 3% lies in the top ten. V was cut by 4 bases and J by 2 bases, with 16 bases left in between. Germline CDR1 SGHTS, CDR2 YDEGEE. This CDR3 is 16 amino acids long. The chain uses TRBV5-8 and TRBJ1-5; maybe TRBD1 (6 bases). Sequenced sample: CD4+ T cells sorted from blood. The sequence was collected from a human donor in good health. Here the CDR3 DNA reads TGTGCCAGCAGCCCACCGACAGGAAATGGCAATCAGCCCCAGCATTTT. Its translation: CASSPPTGNGNQPQHF.